This TCR beta chain was sequenced for a study of T cells in Graves' hyperthyroidism and ophthalmopathy. After removal of 0 bases from V and 1 base from J, the junction contained 11 bases not matched to a gene. Germline V gives CDR1 SGDLS, CDR2 YYNGEE. The length of the CDR3 is 18 residues. Regions amplified from RNA transcripts were the TCR beta CDR3 regions. An initial round of RT-PCR targeting the TCR CDR3 relied on the HTBI primer set. TCRdb re-analysed the multiplex PCR reads in MiXCR, keeping a single row per CDR3 protein. The data show under 400,000 distinct CDR3 sequences, over 10% seen once. Sequenced material: blood. The rearrangement uses TRBV9 and TRBJ2-5; TRBD2 agrees at 8 bases. The sequence was collected from a woman aged 18-30 years with Graves' hyperthyroidism. CDR3 nucleotide sequence: TGTGCCAGCAGCGTAGGAAGGTGGGGTAGCGGGACCCAAGAGACCCAGTACTTC. The encoded protein is CASSVGRWGSGTQETQYF.